This paragraph covers one TCR beta chain sequence. This clone was seen only a few times. The antigen it binds to is not known. Per-base qualities were not stored, and no clone one base away is much larger. Participants in the prospective study were enrolled through a virtual design, were aged about 18 to 90 years, and lived in roughly 24 United States geographic areas. To assign participants to cohorts, the prospective study relied on clinical history that participants themselves reported in a screening survey and a study questionnaire. In the prospective study, mobile phlebotomists collected whole blood, serum and a nasopharyngeal or oropharyngeal swab from each participant. Participants in the prospective study had the option to provide additional blood draws and questionnaires over a roughly two-month period. Before DNA extraction, blood samples from the prospective study were shipped at room temperature or frozen.

This sample stems from a study of blood T cell repertoires in COVID-19 (dated by TCRdb to the early 2020s). For the wider study: Samples from collaborators originated in the United States, Italy and Spain and spanned both the acute and convalescent phases of COVID-19. The material from the prospective study consisted of cDNA or gDNA derived from T cells, B-cell-depleted T cells, or PBMCs. The dataset comprised deeply sampled blood TCRbeta repertoires from subjects exposed to, actively infected with, or recovered from COVID-19. The repertoires were released in a freely available public database meant as a resource for research on the immune response to SARS-CoV-2. Samples were obtained from the ongoing ImmuneRACE study (first 160 participants) and from about 1,300 subjects provided by 6 global collaborators. Sample metadata almost always included a de-identified subject ID, COVID-19 status, age in years and sex. HLA class I and class II types, where available, came from metadata supplied by the sample provider rather than from assay-based typing.

The junction shows trimming of 2 bases on V and 7 bases on J, and the gene matches do not reach 8 bases of it. CDR1 and CDR2, per the germline V gene, are MNHNS and SASEGT. The CDR3, from cysteine to phenylalanine, totals 15 residues. Solely the CDR3 DNA is kept, with 45 bases framed from the first base. The investigation overall reported the following: Clinical and demographic metadata were provided uncurated, with the amount varying by source and participant.

TCRbeta CDR3 regions were amplified from genomic DNA by means of the immunoSEQ Assay, a bias-controlled multiplex PCR. Per the source publication's procedure: Nucleated cell counts per sample were estimated from amplification of reference gene primers within the assay. To quantify the absolute abundance of each unique TCRbeta CDR3 rearrangement, sequence reads were collapsed and filtered. For each sample, productive Simpson clonality was calculated by taking the square root of Simpson's diversity index across productive rearrangements. Sourced from immuneACCESS, this table was stored by TCRdb with only in-frame sequences that have V and J called. A share of the clones is absent; for the studies checked, an unresolved V gene accounts for under half, and the remainder has no known explanation. V, J and clone size are those of that table, while D and trimming were read from the DNA. The sample records roughly 200,000 clones, approximately 86% of which are singletons. The ten largest clonotypes hold 10% of the sample.

The sequence was obtained from a man aged 18 to 30 with acute COVID-19. This receptor chain uses TRBV6-1 and TRBJ2-1, with 7 central nucleotides matching TRBD2. The sequencing input was PBMCs or T cells enriched from blood (not recorded which). The DNA sequence is TGTGCCAGCAGTGAAAGATTATCGGGAGGAAATGAGCAGTTCTTC. Its protein product is CASSERLSGGNEQFF.